This is a list of T cell receptor beta chains from one sample in a study of shared clonotypes between healthy human individuals. Using immunoSEQ multiplex PCR, the repertoire was profiled, and TCRdb retains in-frame clones only, with some absent. This sample yields hundreds of thousands of clones, of which roughly 98% are seen a single time; more than 0.3% belongs to the top ten. The sequenced sample was naive CD8+ T cells sorted from blood. The receptors derive from a man aged 30-40 years in good health. Each CDR3 is given with its conserved first and last residue.

V gene: TRBV7-9
CDR3 length: 15
J gene: TRBJ1-3
CDR3 protein: CASSLVGASGNTIYF

V gene: TRBV5-8
CDR3 length: 16
J gene: TRBJ2-2
CDR3 protein: CASSFRTVTNTGELFF

V gene: TRBV2
CDR3 length: 16
J gene: TRBJ2-2
CDR3 protein: CASPDPPGAHTGELFF

V gene: TRBV14
CDR3 length: 16
J gene: TRBJ2-7
CDR3 protein: CASSLSPSGREREQYF

V gene: TRBV19
CDR3 length: 13
J gene: TRBJ2-1
CDR3 protein: CASRSGVNNEQFF

V gene: TRBV27
CDR3 length: 14
J gene: TRBJ2-1
CDR3 protein: CASSSGSSYNEQFF

V gene: TRBV27
CDR3 length: 13
J gene: TRBJ2-7
CDR3 protein: CASSFGVFYEQYF

V gene: TRBV2
CDR3 length: 13
J gene: TRBJ2-7
CDR3 protein: CANRGLQGYEQYF

V gene: TRBV25-1
CDR3 length: 15
J gene: TRBJ1-4
CDR3 protein: CASSHRTGRNEKLFF

V gene: TRBV2
CDR3 length: 16
J gene: TRBJ2-7
CDR3 protein: CASSGTSGIIVYEQYF

V gene: TRBV7-9
CDR3 length: 16
J gene: TRBJ2-7
CDR3 protein: CASSHGQGGLSYEQYF

V gene: TRBV11-2
CDR3 length: 15
J gene: TRBJ2-2
CDR3 protein: CASSLEWGNTGELFF

V gene: TRBV27
CDR3 length: 14
J gene: TRBJ2-1
CDR3 protein: CASSLSTVYNEQFF

V gene: TRBV5-8
CDR3 length: 15
J gene: TRBJ2-1
CDR3 protein: CASTIGTSGNDEQFF

V gene: TRBV9
CDR3 length: 14
J gene: TRBJ1-5
CDR3 protein: CASSVGGGYQPQHF

V gene: TRBV20-1
CDR3 length: 11
J gene: TRBJ2-1
CDR3 protein: CSARDRQEQFF